Listed here are 21 T cell receptor beta chains from one sample, sequenced in a study of T cells in Graves' hyperthyroidism and ophthalmopathy. RNA transcripts gave rise to amplified TCR beta CDR3 regions. Initially, a first-round RT-PCR of the TCR CDR3 employed the HTBI primer set. TCRdb passed the multiplex PCR reads through MiXCR, listing each CDR3 protein once. The sample lists some 300,000 distinct CDR3 sequences; roughly an eighth were seen once. The specimen sequenced was blood. Source of these receptors: a woman aged 40 to 55 with Graves' hyperthyroidism.

This clonotype was observed many times. The rearrangement uses TRBV29-1 and TRBJ1-1; 7 bases are a match to TRBD1. CDR1 and CDR2 from the germline V gene are SQVTM and ANQGSEA. The CDR3 is 13 amino acids. V was clipped by 3 bases and J by 1 base; unmatched bases: 2. This CDR3 reads CSVEGQPNTEAFF. The CDR3 region has the DNA TGCAGCGTTGAGGGACAGCCGAACACTGAAGCTTTCTTT.

This clonotype was counted at least ten times. The CDR3 bases are TGTGCCAGCATCGGGACTATGAACACCGGGGAGCTGTTTTTT. As protein: CASIGTMNTGELFF. The genes are TRBV6-1 and TRBJ2-2; 7 positions match TRBD2. The CDR3 is 14 amino acids. Per the germline V gene, CDR1 is MNHNS and CDR2 is SASEGT. Germline trimming cut 7 bases from V and 1 base from J; bases unmatched to any gene: 3.

This clonotype showed up many times. V is TRBV18 and J is TRBJ2-1; D might be TRBD2 (6 bases). The germline gives CDR1 KGHSH, CDR2 LQKENI. Trimming pared 8 bases from V and 9 bases from J, leaving 14 bases between. This CDR3 has 12 amino acids. Written as DNA, the CDR3 is TGTGCCAGCGCGGGTTGGGGAGGTGAGCAGTTCTTC. Translation: CASAGWGGEQFF.

In its sample, this clonotype was seen many times. At one boundary the junction diverges from the germline segment, which might be a read error. This chain links TRBV3-1 with TRBJ2-5; D is unresolved. The CDR3 consists of 13 residues. The V gene's germline CDR1 is LGHDT and CDR2 YNNKEL (reference sequence). Here the CDR3 reads CASSQGVQGTQYF. CDR3 sequence (DNA): TGTGCCAGCAGCCAAGGAGTCCAAGGGACCCAGTACTTC.

This clonotype was seen ten or more times. V gene TRBV20-1 combines with J gene TRBJ1-5, with D uncertain. Looked up from germline, CDR1 is DFQATT and CDR2 is SNEGSKA (reference sequence). V lost 0 bases and J 3 bases, leaving 3 bases between the germline ends. There are 12 residues in the CDR3. The CDR3 DNA follows: TGCAGTGCTAGAGACAACAATCAGCCCCAGCATTTT. Residues: CSARDNNQPQHF.

This clonotype occurred many times. The CDR3 nucleotides are TGTGCCAGCAGTGAAGGATGGCAGGCTTCCTATGGCTACACCTTC. This codes for CASSEGWQASYGYTF. This rearrangement joins TRBV6-1 to TRBJ1-2; D call uncertain. Germline loops: CDR1 MNHNS, CDR2 SASEGT. CDR3 length: 15 amino acids. V was cut by 1 base and J by 4 bases, with 13 bases left in between.

This clonotype was counted ten times or more. This sequence joins TRBV20-1 and TRBJ2-7; 9 bases are a match to TRBD2. The CDR3 consists of 15 residues. Looked up from germline, CDR1 is DFQATT and CDR2 is SNEGSKA (reference sequence). V shed 1 base and J 3 bases; nucleotides not matched to a gene: 7. As DNA, the CDR3 is TGCAGTGCTAGAGCGGCTAGCGGGAATGACTACGAGCAGTACTTC. Protein product: CSARAASGNDYEQYF.

The V call is TRBV18, the J call TRBJ1-4; D is perhaps TRBD1 (6 bases). Trimming removed 6 bases from V and 4 bases from J, with 24 bases in between. The CDR3 consists of 18 residues. Germline values: CDR1 KGHSH, CDR2 LQKENI. This CDR3 reads CASSPYRDQGGDNEKLFF. The DNA of the CDR3 is TGTGCCAGCTCGCCTTACAGGGATCAGGGTGGCGATAATGAAAAACTGTTTTTT.

This clonotype has more than one count but fewer than ten. The chain recombines TRBV9 with TRBJ1-1; D ambiguous. The V gene's germline CDR1 is SGDLS and CDR2 YYNGEE. Trimming cost V 0 bases and J 4 bases, with 13 bases left between them. The CDR3 extends over 15 amino acids. The CDR3 nucleotides are TGTGCCAGCAGCGTAGGCGTGGGATTTTTCACTGAAGCTTTCTTT. Its protein product is CASSVGVGFFTEAFF.

The gene calls are TRBV7-8 and TRBJ1-3, with a tentative D call TRBD1 (5 bases). Germline V gene sequence: CDR1 SGHVS, CDR2 FQNEAQ. This CDR3 has 17 residues. The V and J ends lost 5 bases and 0 bases respectively, with 17 bases between them. The CDR3 DNA reads as TGTGCCAGCAGCCTCGGACAAGGCCGTGTCTCTGGAAACACCATATATTTT. Residues: CASSLGQGRVSGNTIYF.

To note about this clonotype: This could be a read error, since a much larger clone is one nucleotide away. The chain couples TRBV3-1 to TRBJ2-4; 11 nucleotides align to TRBD2. The CDR3 loop spans 17 amino acids. CDR1 is LGHDT and CDR2 is YNNKEL in the germline V gene (reference sequence). The CDR3 coding sequence is TGTGCCAGCAGCCAACAACTAGCGGGAGTAGCCAAAAACACTCAGTACTTC. Its translation: CASSQQLAGVAKNTQYF.

V is TRBV20-1 and J is TRBJ2-6; 9 bases agree with TRBD1. With 5 bases clipped from V and 0 bases from J, the junction kept 5 bases outside the gene matches. Germline-derived CDR1 and CDR2 are DFQATT and SNEGSKA (reference sequence). This CDR3 has 16 amino acids. The CDR3 protein is CSAPTGGSSGANVLTF. The CDR3 region has the DNA TGCAGTGCTCCGACAGGGGGGAGCTCTGGGGCCAACGTCCTGACTTTC.

In this sample, this clonotype turned up many times. This chain connects TRBV28 to TRBJ2-1, with 9 bases fitting TRBD2. CDR1 is MDHEN, CDR2 SYDVKM, per germline. The CDR3 has 15 amino acids. The ends lost 6 bases at V and 3 bases at J; junction bases unmatched: 6. This CDR3 reads CASRSASGNYNEQFF. The CDR3 DNA reads TGTGCCAGCAGATCCGCTAGCGGGAACTACAATGAGCAGTTCTTC.

This clonotype was counted ten times or more. This chain joins TRBV28 and TRBJ2-5; weak D call: TRBD2 (6 bases). V lost 3 bases to trimming and J lost 6 bases, with 17 bases between them. The length of the CDR3 is 15 residues. The germline V gene encodes CDR1 MDHEN and CDR2 SYDVKM. The CDR3 is CASSFRGGDDQTQYF. CDR3 DNA: TGTGCCAGCAGTTTTAGGGGCGGGGATGATCAGACCCAGTACTTC.

This clonotype showed up many times. This rearrangement joins TRBV6-1 to TRBJ2-5; no clear D. Germline loops: CDR1 MNHNS, CDR2 SASEGT. This CDR3 region has 10 residues. The ends were cut back, 10 bases at V and 0 bases at J, with 3 bases in the middle. CDR3 region: CATHQETQYF. For the CDR3, the DNA is TGTGCCACCCACCAAGAGACCCAGTACTTC.

The rearrangement links TRBV7-9 to TRBJ1-6; 9 nucleotides line up with TRBD1. The CDR3 has 14 amino acids. Germline assignment: CDR1 SEHNR and CDR2 FQNEAQ (reference sequence). V shed 2 bases, J shed 10 bases, and the junction held 3 bases outside the gene matches. The CDR3 nucleotides are TGTGCCAGCAGCTTACGGACAGGGGCCTCACCCCTCCACTTT. This codes for CASSLRTGASPLHF.

This clonotype occurred many times. This sequence joins TRBV20-1 and TRBJ2-3; D remains unclear. Trimming shortened V by 3 bases and J by 6 bases, and 10 bases separated the two germline ends. Germline CDR1 reads DFQATT; CDR2 reads SNEGSKA (reference sequence). This CDR3 spans 12 amino acids. CDR3 loop: CSASRMRDTQYF. CDR3 in DNA: TGCAGTGCTAGTCGGATGAGGGATACGCAGTATTTT.

Ten or more counts support this clonotype. CDR3 region: CASSDDAGYTGELFF. The CDR3 DNA is TGTGCCAGCAGTGATGATGCGGGCTACACCGGGGAGCTGTTTTTT. The V call is TRBV2, the J call TRBJ2-2, with a possible D match to TRBD2 (5 bases). The CDR3 covers 15 residues. V lost 3 bases and J 3 bases, leaving 11 bases between the germline ends. Germline assignment: CDR1 SNHLY and CDR2 FYNNEI.

This clonotype was seen many times. The chain is built from TRBV30 and TRBJ1-5, with a possible D match to TRBD1 (5 bases). Germline-derived CDR1 and CDR2 are GTSNPN and SVGIG (reference sequence). The CDR3 spans 14 residues. V was trimmed by 0 bases and J by 3 bases, leaving 9 bases between them. The CDR3 sequence: CAWSVRQINQPQHF. In nucleotides, the CDR3 is TGTGCCTGGAGTGTAAGACAGATCAATCAGCCCCAGCATTTT.

This clonotype has ten or more counts. V and J are TRBV6-8 and TRBJ2-1, with no clear D. Germline V lookup: CDR1 MNHGY, CDR2 SAAAGT. The CDR3 is 16 residues long. Between the trimmed V and J ends, which lost 6 bases and 0 bases, there was a span of 15 bases. The CDR3 sequence: CASRPITFASYNEQFF. The CDR3 DNA follows: TGTGCCAGCAGACCGATCACGTTCGCCTCCTACAATGAGCAGTTCTTC.

This clonotype was observed a handful of times. J is TRBJ1-2 and V is TRBV20-1; 7 positions agree with TRBD1. Germline V gives CDR1 DFQATT, CDR2 SNEGSKA (reference sequence). The CDR3 consists of 13 residues. V shed 0 bases, J shed 13 bases, and the junction held 11 bases outside the gene matches. The CDR3 spells CSARDWDSPWGTF. The CDR3 nucleotides read TGCAGTGCTAGAGACTGGGACAGCCCGTGGGGCACCTTC.